Shown below are 9 T cell receptor beta chains from a single sample sequenced in a study of blood T cell repertoires in COVID-19. The method was immunoSEQ multiplex PCR; TCRdb's version includes in-frame clones alone and lacks a portion of them. This table has 200,000 to 250,000 clones, roughly 85% appearing once. The sequenced material came from peripheral blood. The source is an older woman with COVID-19, enrolled during active disease.

The chain links TRBV2 to TRBJ1-2; 9 positions agree with TRBD1. V shed 6 bases and J 4 bases; nucleotides not matched to a gene: 9. The CDR3 spans 15 residues. The germline V gene encodes CDR1 SNHLY and CDR2 FYNNEI. The CDR3 loop is CASSRDRAFGYGYTF. The CDR3 region has the DNA TGTGCCAGCAGCAGGGACAGGGCCTTTGGCTATGGCTACACCTTC.

This clone appeared a few times. The gene calls are TRBV11-3 and TRBJ2-7, with a weak D call TRBD2 (5 bases). Between the trimmed V and J ends, which lost 5 bases and 2 bases, there was a span of 13 bases. Germline assignment: CDR1 SGHNT and CDR2 YENEEA. The CDR3 sequence is 14 residues long. The CDR3 DNA is TGTGCCAGCAGCCCGAGCGGCTTCACCTACGAGCAGTACTTC. It codes for CASSPSGFTYEQYF.

The chain combines TRBV24-1 with TRBJ2-7; TRBD1 might be the D (5 bases). The CDR3 covers 10 residues. Germline assignment: CDR1 KGHDR and CDR2 SFDVKD. The CDR3 nucleotides are TGTGGACCGACAGAACACGAGCAGTACTTC. Protein sequence: CGPTEHEQYF.

This chain joins TRBV27 and TRBJ1-5; 7 bases line up with TRBD1. The CDR3 totals 15 residues. CDR1 is MNHEY and CDR2 is SMNVEV in the germline V gene (reference sequence). V dropped 5 bases and J dropped 6; count of bases not matched to a gene: 10. Written as DNA, the CDR3 is TGTGCCAGCAGTCCCTACAGGGGAGAGGGTCAGCCCCAGCATTTT. Translating gives CASSPYRGEGQPQHF.

The chain joins TRBV15 to TRBJ1-5; D is perhaps TRBD1 (6 bases). The CDR3 loop spans 20 amino acids. Looked up from germline, CDR1 is LNHNV and CDR2 is YYDKDF (reference sequence). The germline V and J ends were trimmed by 0 bases and 2 bases, with 23 bases remaining between them. The DNA for the CDR3 is TGTGCCACCAGCAGAGATAGGGACGGATCAGGGGAATATGGCAATCAGCCCCAGCATTTT. As protein: CATSRDRDGSGEYGNQPQHF.

The chain couples TRBV9 to TRBJ1-3; no firm D call. Trimming cost V 3 bases and J 3 bases, with 13 bases left between them. CDR1 and CDR2 (germline): SGDLS, YYNGEE. The CDR3 totals 15 residues. The CDR3 sequence: CASSDGGEVGNTIYF. The DNA of the CDR3 is TGTGCCAGCAGCGATGGCGGGGAGGTTGGAAACACCATATATTTT. Filled out from reference TRBV9 and TRBJ1-3, the complete variable domain reads DSGVTQTPKHLITATGQRVTLRCSPRSGDLSVYWYQQSLDQGLQFLIQYYNGEERAKGNILERFSAQQFPDLHSELNLSSLELGDSALYFCASSDGGEVGNTIYFGEGSWLTVV.

This chain uses TRBV27 with TRBJ1-1; no clear D gene. The V end was cut by 5 bases, the J end by 1 base, with 11 bases between. The CDR3 is 14 amino acids. From germline, CDR1 is MNHEY and CDR2 SMNVEV (reference sequence). The CDR3 protein is CASSRGLENTEAFF. CDR3 DNA sequence: TGTGCCAGCAGTCGCGGACTGGAGAACACTGAAGCTTTCTTT.

The chain links TRBV19 to TRBJ2-1, with D maybe TRBD2 (6 bases). CDR1 and CDR2 (germline): LNHDA, SQIVND (reference sequence). The CDR3 totals 17 residues. The germline V and J ends were trimmed by 6 bases and 9 bases, with 27 bases remaining between them. In nucleotides, the CDR3 is TGTGCCAGTAGCACCAACTATAATCCGGGACTGCTAACTGAGCAGTTCTTC. Its protein product is CASSTNYNPGLLTEQFF.

The CDR3 here is CASSLGHPYEQYF. As DNA, the CDR3 is TGCGCCAGCAGCTTGGGACATCCCTACGAGCAGTACTTC. This chain uses TRBV5-1 with TRBJ2-7; D gene ambiguous. V lost 0 bases and J lost 2, with 6 bases in between. This CDR3 has 13 amino acids. Germline-derived CDR1 and CDR2 are SGHRS and YFSETQ.